This is a list of T cell receptor beta chains from one sample in a study of vaccination effects on CD4 cells after COVID-19. These TCRs' antigens remain unknown. Clones were sequenced by immunoSEQ multiplex PCR, and TCRdb holds only the in-frame ones, with some missing. The profile shows fewer than 50,000 clones, 70% to 85% of them singletons. Sequencing was performed on CD4+ T cells from PBMCs cultured with HCoV-NL63 spike peptides, taken after COVID-19 vaccination. The receptor set was obtained from a human donor who received a COVID-19 vaccine. Some clones in this sample may be carry-over from other donors' samples. Each CDR3 is given with its conserved first and last residue. The D gene is left open where the match is weak. Clone size is not always given. Where it is, it says once, few, many or a class for expanded clones.

size | J | V | D | DNA | CDR3
. | TRBJ2-2 | TRBV7-3 | . | TGTGCCAGCAGCTTCAGCAGGGGAGGTACCGGGGAGCTGTTTTTT | CASSFSRGGTGELFF
. | TRBJ1-1 | TRBV9 | TRBD1 | TGTGCCAGCAGCGTAGGTTTGGGACAGGGGGCTCAAAACACTGAAGCTTTCTTT | CASSVGLGQGAQNTEAFF
. | TRBJ2-5 | TRBV5-4 | TRBD1 | TGTGCCAGCAGCTCTACAGGGGCGACGTACCAAGAGACCCAGTACTTC | CASSSTGATYQETQYF
. | TRBJ2-3 | TRBV19 | TRBD1 | TGTGCCAGTACCCGGGACAGGGCCGGAACAGATACGCAGTATTTT | CASTRDRAGTDTQYF
. | TRBJ1-4 | TRBV19 | . | TGTGCCAGTAGTATAGGTGGAACTAATGAAAAACTGTTTTTT | CASSIGGTNEKLFF
. | TRBJ1-2 | TRBV18 | TRBD1 | TGTGCCAGCTCACAGGGGGCGACTGCCTATGGCTACACCTTC | CASSQGATAYGYTF
. | TRBJ1-6 | TRBV21-1 | . | TGTGCCAGCAGCAAACCCCTCCGGAAAAGCTCCTATAATTCACCCCTCCACTTT | CASSKPLRKSSYNSPLHF
. | TRBJ1-2 | TRBV5-1 | TRBD1 | TGCGCCAGCAGTGAGGATGGGACCGGGACAGGGTTTTCTTATGGCTACACCTTC | CASSEDGTGTGFSYGYTF
. | TRBJ2-5 | TRBV10-3 | . | TGTGCCATCAGTGAGATCGAGCGAGAGACCCAGTACTTC | CAISEIERETQYF
. | TRBJ1-1 | TRBV7-9 | . | TGTGCCAGCGGGACGATGTTAACTGAAGCTTTCTTT | CASGTMLTEAFF
once | TRBJ1-5 | TRBV5-1 | TRBD1 | TGCGCCAGCAGCCCCGGGACAGCAGAAGGGAATCAGCCCCAGCATTTT | CASSPGTAEGNQPQHF
once | TRBJ1-1 | TRBV20-1 | . | TGCAGTGCTAGCCCACAGGGAACAGCTTTCTTT | CSASPQGTAFF
. | TRBJ2-5 | TRBV12-3/TRBV12-4 | . | TGTGCCAGCAGTTTATCCTCGGGGGCCCAGTACTTC | CASSLSSGAQYF
. | TRBJ1-1 | TRBV7-9 | . | TGTGCCAGCAGCTTTGTTCAAGGAACTGAAGCTTTCTTT | CASSFVQGTEAFF
. | TRBJ2-2 | TRBV7-2 | . | TGTGCCAGCAGCTCTCCAGCCCTATACACCGGGGAGCTGTTTTTT | CASSSPALYTGELFF
once | TRBJ2-5 | TRBV5-1 | . | TGCGCCAGCAGCTTGGTCACTGGGGGGTTGGAGACCCAGTACTTC | CASSLVTGGLETQYF
. | TRBJ2-5 | TRBV7-2 | TRBD2 | TGTGCCAGCAGCTCCCGACTAGCGGGGGACCCAAAGACCCAGTACTTC | CASSSRLAGDPKTQYF
. | TRBJ1-6 | TRBV7-2 | . | TGTGCCAGCAGACAAGGGGTTTCACCCCTCCACTTT | CASRQGVSPLHF
. | TRBJ2-5 | TRBV2 | . | TGTGCCAGCAGTGTGGTCAGGGAGGTGGGAGAGACCCAGTACTTC | CASSVVREVGETQYF
. | TRBJ1-3 | TRBV28 | . | TGTGCCAGCAGTCTCCCCACGGGGACCTCTGGAAACACCATATATTTT | CASSLPTGTSGNTIYF
. | TRBJ2-6 | TRBV6-1 | . | TGTGCCAGCAGTGGCGGACCCCCCTCTGGGGCCAACGTCCTGACTTTC | CASSGGPPSGANVLTF
once | TRBJ2-3 | TRBV24-1 | . | TGTGCCACCAGTGACCCGATCACAGATACGCAGTATTTT | CATSDPITDTQYF
. | TRBJ2-3 | TRBV5-1 | TRBD2 | TGCGCCAGCAGCTATTCAGCGGGGGGGCAAGATACGCAGTATTTT | CASSYSAGGQDTQYF
. | TRBJ1-3 | TRBV19 | . | TGTGCCAGTACCCCCCGGTTAGTCGGAAACACCATATATTTT | CASTPRLVGNTIYF
. | TRBJ1-1 | TRBV7-2 | . | TGTGCCAGCAGCCCGGCTGGGAGGAACACTGAAGCTTTCTTT | CASSPAGRNTEAFF
. | TRBJ1-5 | TRBV2 | . | TGTGCCAGCACCGAGCAGGGTGGTCAGCCCCAGCATTTT | CASTEQGGQPQHF
. | TRBJ1-6 | TRBV6-5 | . | TGTGCCAGCAGTTATATAGGGCAGGGAAATTCACCCCTCCACTTT | CASSYIGQGNSPLHF
. | TRBJ1-1 | TRBV6-1 | . | TGTGCCAGCAGTGAAGCAGTCAGAATGAACACTGAAGCTTTCTTT | CASSEAVRMNTEAFF